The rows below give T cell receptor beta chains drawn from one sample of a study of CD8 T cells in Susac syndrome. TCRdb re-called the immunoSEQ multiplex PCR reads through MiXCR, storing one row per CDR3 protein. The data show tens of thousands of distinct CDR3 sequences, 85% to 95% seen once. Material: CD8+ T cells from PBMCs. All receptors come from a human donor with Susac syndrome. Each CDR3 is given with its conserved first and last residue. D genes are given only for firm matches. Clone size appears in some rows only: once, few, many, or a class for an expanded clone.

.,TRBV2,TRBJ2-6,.,TGTGCCAGCAGTCCTCACCGGGGGTATGGGGCCAACGTCCTGACTTTC,CASSPHRGYGANVLTF
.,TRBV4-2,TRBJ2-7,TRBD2,TGTGCCAGCAGCCCGCTCGGGCCCGGGCGGCTAGCGGGCTTATACGAGCAGTACTTC,CASSPLGPGRLAGLYEQYF
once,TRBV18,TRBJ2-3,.,TGTGCCAGCTCACCTCCCGGCCCGACAGACACAGATACGCAGTATTTT,CASSPPGPTDTDTQYF
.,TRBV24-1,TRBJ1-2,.,TGTGCCACCAGTGAACGACAGACTAACTATGGCTACACCTTC,CATSERQTNYGYTF
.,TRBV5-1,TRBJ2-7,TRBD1,TGCGCCAGCAGCTCGACAGGGCGCGAGCAGTACTTC,CASSSTGREQYF
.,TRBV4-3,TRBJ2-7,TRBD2,TGCGCCAGCAGCCAAGAAAGCGGGAGGGCCTACGAGCAGTACTTC,CASSQESGRAYEQYF
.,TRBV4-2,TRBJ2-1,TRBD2,TGTGCCAGCAGCCACGGGACTAGCGGTCCAAATGAGCAGTTCTTC,CASSHGTSGPNEQFF
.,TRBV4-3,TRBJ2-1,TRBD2,TGCGCCAGCAGCCAAGATAGCGGGACTAGCGGGTGGAATGAGCAGTTCTTC,CASSQDSGTSGWNEQFF
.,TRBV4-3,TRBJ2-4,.,TGCGCCAGCAGCCAAGACAGGCAGGCGGCCAAAAACATTCAGTACTTC,CASSQDRQAAKNIQYF
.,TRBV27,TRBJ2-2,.,TGTGCCAGCAGTCTGACCACCGGGGAGCTGTTTTTT,CASSLTTGELFF
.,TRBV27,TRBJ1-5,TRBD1,TGTGCCAGCAGCCACGACAGGGATCAGCCCCAGCATTTT,CASSHDRDQPQHF
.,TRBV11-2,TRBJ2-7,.,TGTGCCAGCAGCCCCTCCGGGGTGGGACCCTACGAGCAGTACTTC,CASSPSGVGPYEQYF
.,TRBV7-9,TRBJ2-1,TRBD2,TGTGCCAGCAGCTTTCCCCGGGAGGGGACAAACAATGAGCAGTTCTTC,CASSFPREGTNNEQFF
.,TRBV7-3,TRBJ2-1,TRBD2,TGTGCCAGCAGCCATGAACCGGGACTAAGTAATGAGCAGTTCTTC,CASSHEPGLSNEQFF
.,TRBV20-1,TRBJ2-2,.,TGCAGTGCTAAGGGGGTAACGAACACCGGGGAGCTGTTTTTT,CSAKGVTNTGELFF
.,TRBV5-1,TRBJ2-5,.,TGCGCCAGCAGCATCGGACAAATTGAGACCCAGTACTTC,CASSIGQIETQYF
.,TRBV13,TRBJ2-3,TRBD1,TGTGCCAGCAGCGCCCGGGACAGGGGAGATACGCAGTATTTT,CASSARDRGDTQYF
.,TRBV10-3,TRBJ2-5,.,TGTGCCATCAGTGAGCCCCTGCAGACCCAGTACTTC,CAISEPLQTQYF
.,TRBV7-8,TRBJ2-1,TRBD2,TGTGCCAGCAGCTTAGCTCTAGCGGGGGGGCCGGGGAATGAGCAGTTCTTC,CASSLALAGGPGNEQFF
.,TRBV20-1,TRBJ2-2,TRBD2,TGCAGTGCTCATAAACACGGGAAACTAGCGGGCGGAGCTGACACCGGGGAGCTGTTTTTT,CSAHKHGKLAGGADTGELFF
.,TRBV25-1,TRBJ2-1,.,TGTGCCAGCAGTGCTCCTGGGGTACACAATGAGCAGTTCTTC,CASSAPGVHNEQFF
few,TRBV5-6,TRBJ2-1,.,TGTGCCAGCAGCCTAGAAAATGAGCAGTTCTTC,CASSLENEQFF
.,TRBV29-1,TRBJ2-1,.,TGCAGCGTTGACGGGCGGGGATCCTACAATGAGCAGTTCTTC,CSVDGRGSYNEQFF
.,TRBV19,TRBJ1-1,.,TGTGCCAGTAGTATAGTTAGCACCGCTGAAGCTTTCTTT,CASSIVSTAEAFF
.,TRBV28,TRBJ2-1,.,TGTGCCAGCACCTCCGGTGTCAGTGGAGAAGAGCAGTTCTTC,CASTSGVSGEEQFF
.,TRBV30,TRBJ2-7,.,TGTGCCTGGAGTGTAGACAGCCAAGCCTACGAGCAGTACTTC,CAWSVDSQAYEQYF
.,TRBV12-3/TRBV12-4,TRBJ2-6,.,TGTGCCAGCAGTTATCCCACTGGGGCCAACGTCCTGACTTTC,CASSYPTGANVLTF
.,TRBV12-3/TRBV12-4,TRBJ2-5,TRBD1,TGTGCCAGCAGTGACCTCGGACAGGGGCAACAAGAGACCCAGTACTTC,CASSDLGQGQQETQYF
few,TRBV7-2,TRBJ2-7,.,TGTGCCAGCAGCCACGGGACGAAGGCCTACGAGCAGTACTTC,CASSHGTKAYEQYF
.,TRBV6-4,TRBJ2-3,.,TGTGCCAGCAGTGACAATGGCGGCACAGATACGCAGTATTTT,CASSDNGGTDTQYF
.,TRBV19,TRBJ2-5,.,TGTGCCAGTTCAGACAGGATGGGAGAGACCCAGTACTTC,CASSDRMGETQYF
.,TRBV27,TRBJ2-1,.,TGTGCCAGCAGTTTATATTTCACGGAGAGCTCCTACAATGAGCAGTTCTTC,CASSLYFTESSYNEQFF
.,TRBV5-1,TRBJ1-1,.,TGCGCCAGCAGCCACGGGAGGGGGGTAAACACTGAAGCTTTCTTT,CASSHGRGVNTEAFF
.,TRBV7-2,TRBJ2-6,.,TGTGCCAGCAGCTTAGCTAGCAGGGCCAACGTCCTGACTTTC,CASSLASRANVLTF
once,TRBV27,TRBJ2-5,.,TGTGCCACCTATTTCCAAGAGACCCAGTACTTC,CATYFQETQYF
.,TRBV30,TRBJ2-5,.,TGTGCCTGGAGTGTAGGGCTGGGGGACGCAATGTTGGAGACCCAGTACTTC,CAWSVGLGDAMLETQYF
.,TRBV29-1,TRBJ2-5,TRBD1,TGCAGCGTGGAAACCCCGGGACAGGGGGCCGGGACCCAGTACTTC,CSVETPGQGAGTQYF
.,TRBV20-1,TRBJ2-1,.,TGCAGTGCAGGGTCGGAGGGAAGCAATGAGCAGTTCTTC,CSAGSEGSNEQFF
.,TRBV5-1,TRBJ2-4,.,TGCGCCAGCAGCTTGCGCCAGGAGGGGACCAAAAACATTCAGTACTTC,CASSLRQEGTKNIQYF
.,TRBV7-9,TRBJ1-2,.,TGTGCCAGCAGCTTAGTAGAGCGTAACTATGGCTACACCTTC,CASSLVERNYGYTF
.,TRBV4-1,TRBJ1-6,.,TGCGCCAGCAGCCAAGAGAATTCACCCCTCCACTTT,CASSQENSPLHF
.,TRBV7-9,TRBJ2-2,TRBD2,TGTGCCAGCAGCTCCAGGGAGGGGTCCACCGGGGAGCTGTTTTTT,CASSSREGSTGELFF
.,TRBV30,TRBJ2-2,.,TGTGCCTGGAGTGTAGGGGTCTTAGGCGGGGAGCTGTTTTTT,CAWSVGVLGGELFF
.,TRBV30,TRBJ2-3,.,TGTGCCTGGCGGTGGGGGGGGCCGGGAGATACGCAGTATTTT,CAWRWGGPGDTQYF
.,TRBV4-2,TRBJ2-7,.,TGTGCCAGCAGCCAAGAGACGACAAACACCGAGCAGTACTTC,CASSQETTNTEQYF
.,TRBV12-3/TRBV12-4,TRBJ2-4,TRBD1,TGTGCCAGCAACTCACCTGACAGGGGGGACATTCAGTACTTC,CASNSPDRGDIQYF
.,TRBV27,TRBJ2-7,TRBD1,TGTGCCAGCAGTTTAGGGACAGGAGCCTACGAGCAGTACTTC,CASSLGTGAYEQYF
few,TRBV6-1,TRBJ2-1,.,TGTGCCAGCGGAGCGGGTGGAATAAACAATGAGCAGTTCTTC,CASGAGGINNEQFF
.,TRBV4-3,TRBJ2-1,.,TGCGCCAGCAGCCAAGATCGGGTAGCCCCCAATGAGCAGTTCTTC,CASSQDRVAPNEQFF
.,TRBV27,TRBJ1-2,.,TGTGCCAGCAGTTTGACTCCCGTATATGGCTACACCTTC,CASSLTPVYGYTF
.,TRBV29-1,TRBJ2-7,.,TGCAGCGTTGAAGATCTGTCCACCTACGAGCAGTACTTC,CSVEDLSTYEQYF
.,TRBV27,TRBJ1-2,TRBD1,TGTGCCAGCACGCGACTCGGGACAGGGAGAACGGTTGATGGCTACACCTTC,CASTRLGTGRTVDGYTF
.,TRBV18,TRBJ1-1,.,TGTGCCAGCTCACCAGGGGGGGACACTGAAGCTTTCTTT,CASSPGGDTEAFF
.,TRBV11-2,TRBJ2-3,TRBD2,TGTGCCAGCAGAAGAGGACTAGCGGGGGGAACAGATACGCAGTATTTT,CASRRGLAGGTDTQYF
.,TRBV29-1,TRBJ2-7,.,TGCAGCGTTGAGACCATGACGGACTACGAGCAGTACTTC,CSVETMTDYEQYF
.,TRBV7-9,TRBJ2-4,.,TGTGCCAGCAGTCAATTGGTGGGGGTCGGCCCACTAGCCAAAAACATTCAGTACTTC,CASSQLVGVGPLAKNIQYF
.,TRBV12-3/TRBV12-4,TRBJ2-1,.,TGTGCCAGCAGCCTGACCGGGGGCTACAATGAGCAGTTCTTC,CASSLTGGYNEQFF
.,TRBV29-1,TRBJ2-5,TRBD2,TGCAGCGTTGAAGACGAACTAGCGGGGGGACAAGAGACCCAGTACTTC,CSVEDELAGGQETQYF
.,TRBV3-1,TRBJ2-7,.,TGTGCCAGCAGCCAAGGAATACCCACGCTCCCGGGGAGCTACGAGCAGTACTTC,CASSQGIPTLPGSYEQYF